This T cell receptor beta chain emerged from a study of vaccination effects on CD4 cells after COVID-19. Background on the study: Participants received two doses of either the BNT162b2 or mRNA-1273 vaccine.

Within the ViraFEST assay, antigen-specific CD4+ T cells underwent expansion with viral peptide pools prior to sequencing. Having been cultured for roughly 9 days, the cells underwent CD4+ T cell isolation. Nucleocapsid antibodies were negative in the vaccine recipients, who had never had SARS-CoV-2 infection. Half-medium replacement with IL-2 medium occurred on days 3 and 7. Findings of the study overall: In the late period after vaccination, infection- and vaccine-induced clones contracted markedly.

Sequenced by immunoSEQ multiplex PCR; TCRdb stores in-frame clones only, minus some. The data hold about 20,000 clones, with roughly 80% observed a single time. The CDR3 extends over 15 amino acids. Germline V gives CDR1 MNHNY, CDR2 SVGAGI (reference sequence). Trimming shortened V by 7 bases and J by 0 bases, and 13 bases separated the two germline ends. Notes on this clone: The antigen is undetermined.

The sequencing here drew on CD4+ T cells from PBMCs cultured with HCoV-NL63 spike peptides, taken before COVID-19 vaccination. V is TRBV6-6 and J is TRBJ1-5; a possible D gene is TRBD1 (6 bases). The receptor's source is a human donor who received a COVID-19 vaccine. In DNA, the CDR3 is TGTGCCAGCACCACAAGGACAGCTAGCAATCAGCCCCAGCATTTT. Translation gives CASTTRTASNQPQHF.